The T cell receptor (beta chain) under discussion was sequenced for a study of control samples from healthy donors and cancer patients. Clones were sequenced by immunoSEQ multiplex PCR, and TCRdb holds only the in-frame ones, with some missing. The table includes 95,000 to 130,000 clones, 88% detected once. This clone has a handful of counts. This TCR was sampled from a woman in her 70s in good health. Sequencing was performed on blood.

The CDR3 reads CSVDMSPQPSYGYTF. CDR3 nucleotide sequence: TGCAGCGTTGATATGTCACCCCAACCGAGCTATGGCTACACCTTC. The gene calls are TRBV29-1 and TRBJ1-2; no clear D gene. This CDR3 comprises 15 residues. V was trimmed by 3 bases and J by 4 bases, leaving 18 bases between them. From germline, CDR1 is SQVTM and CDR2 ANQGSEA.